The next 9 T cell receptor beta chains were all read from a single sample in a study of OX40 agonist ivuxolimab in advanced cancers. Here immunoSEQ multiplex PCR was the method, and the copy in TCRdb shows in-frame clones only, minus some. The sample lists 5,400 or so clones; 60% to 75% were seen once. This specimen consisted of CD4+ or CD8+ T cells sorted from blood, obtained in a trial of the OX40 agonist ivuxolimab. These receptors all come from an adult with an advanced solid tumor such as melanoma, head and neck, liver or kidney cancer.

The gene calls are TRBV5-5 and TRBJ2-7; D is ambiguous. Trimming stripped 2 bases from V and 3 bases from J, with 6 bases between. The length of the CDR3 is 12 residues. Per germline, CDR1 SGHKS and CDR2 YYEKEE (reference sequence). The CDR3 loop is CASSLGRYEQYF. The DNA of the CDR3 is TGTGCCAGCAGCTTAGGTCGCTACGAGCAGTACTTC.

The rearrangement uses TRBV2 and TRBJ2-6, with D hard to call. Germline V gene lookup returns CDR1 SNHLY and CDR2 FYNNEI. This CDR3 contains 16 residues. V gave up 3 bases and J gave up 0 bases, with 9 bases separating them. CDR3 amino acids: CASSDPRNSGANVLTF. The CDR3 DNA follows: TGTGCCAGCAGTGATCCCCGTAACTCTGGGGCCAACGTCCTGACTTTC.

The V call is TRBV10-1, the J call TRBJ1-1; D ambiguous. Trimming cost V 2 bases and J 2 bases, with 3 bases left between them. The length of the CDR3 is 12 residues. Per the germline V gene, CDR1 is WNHNN and CDR2 is SYGVQD (reference sequence). The CDR3 is CASSEKNTEAFF. As DNA, the CDR3 is TGCGCCAGCAGTGAGAAAAACACTGAAGCTTTCTTT.

A remark on this clone: Other nucleotide sequences in the sample specify the same CDR3. The genes are TRBV9 and TRBJ1-3, with D unresolved. V was shortened by 1 base and J by 0 bases, with 8 bases between the two germline ends. The germline V gene has CDR1 SGDLS and CDR2 YYNGEE. CDR3 length: 15 amino acids. This CDR3 is CASSVSGASGNTIYF. The CDR3 region has the DNA TGTGCCAGCAGCGTATCAGGAGCCTCTGGAAACACCATATATTTT.

This CDR3 reads CASSQSTTSGRGEQFF. The CDR3 DNA sequence: TGTGCCAGCAGCCAGTCAACGACTAGCGGGAGAGGTGAGCAGTTCTTC. The V gene is TRBV4-2, the J gene TRBJ2-1; 12 bases line up with TRBD2. Germline V CDR1 and CDR2: LGHNA, YNFKEQ. The CDR3 runs to 16 residues. With V trimmed by 3 bases and J by 9 bases, 9 bases remained unmatched.

The table lists this clone with a few counts. The J gene is TRBJ2-7, the V gene TRBV9; 8 bases are shared with TRBD2. This CDR3 is 16 amino acids long. V trimming: 0 bases; J trimming: 5 bases; junction bases outside the gene matches: 10. Germline V gene lookup returns CDR1 SGDLS and CDR2 YYNGEE. In DNA form, the CDR3 reads TGTGCCAGCAGCGTAGCCGGGAGCGGGAGTATCCACGAGCAGTACTTC. This gives the protein CASSVAGSGSIHEQYF.

With regard to this clone: At one end the junction does not follow the germline gene, possibly because of a read error. The DNA of the CDR3 is TGTGCCAGCAGCCCCCCCAGTGGAAATGGCTACACCTTC. This translates into CASSPPSGNGYTF. The V and J genes are TRBV5-1 and TRBJ1-2; D unresolved. CDR1 SGHRS and CDR2 YFSETQ come from the germline V gene. The CDR3 consists of 13 residues.

The chain is built from TRBV19 and TRBJ1-2; D ambiguous. This CDR3 has 13 residues. Trimming cost V 10 bases and J 1 base, with 13 bases left between them. Germline lookup yields CDR1 LNHDA and CDR2 SQIVND (reference sequence). The CDR3 sequence: CATDDNSNYGYTF. CDR3 nucleotides: TGTGCCACCGATGACAACAGTAACTATGGCTACACCTTC.

CDR3 in amino acids: CASSGDSRELFF. DNA for the CDR3: TGTGCCAGCAGCGGCGACAGTCGGGAGCTGTTTTTT. V gene TRBV9 combines with J gene TRBJ2-2; D possibly corresponds to TRBD1 (5 bases). Germline CDR1 and CDR2: SGDLS and YYNGEE. CDR3 length: 12 amino acids. V dropped 3 bases and J dropped 9 bases, with 9 bases sitting between them.